These 2 T cell receptor beta chains came from one sample sequenced in a study of T-cell memory formation after mild COVID-19 (dated by TCRdb to the early 2020s). The receptor library was made with 5' RACE. This sample was sequenced with an Illumina NovaSeq 6000. Using fastp trimming at Q25 and MiXCR clonotype assembly, TCRdb reanalyzed the public sequencing data and kept in-frame beta chains. Records with the same CDR3 protein are collapsed into one entry carrying the most frequent genes and DNA. Across this sample there are around 250,000 distinct CDR3 sequences, with approximately 10% seen only once. The ten largest clones represent around 23% of the sample. Sequenced: PBMCs or a T cell subset sorted from them (not recorded which). The receptors shown here come from a man aged 18 to 29 who had mild COVID-19 (a few samples of this study predate the infection). The sample titles of this study are shuffled in the database, so cell type and time point are left out; the donor was told from shared clones.

V and J are TRBV6-6 and TRBJ2-3, with 8 bases identical to TRBD1. This CDR3 comprises 12 residues. Trimming cost V 10 bases and J 4 bases; bases outside gene matches: 4. Germline V CDR1 and CDR2: MNHNY, SVGAGI (reference sequence). For the CDR3, the DNA is TGTGCCACTCGACAGGGGCCAGATACGCAGTATTTT. This encodes CATRQGPDTQYF.

The chain combines TRBV29-1 with TRBJ2-3; D may match TRBD1 or TRBD2 (5 bases each). Germline assignment: CDR1 SQVTM and CDR2 ANQGSEA. The CDR3 runs to 16 residues. With 2 bases removed from V and 0 bases from J, the gap between germline ends came to 15 bases. The CDR3 region is CSVEPRDGSSTDTQYF. CDR3 nucleotide sequence: TGCAGCGTTGAACCAAGGGACGGCTCTAGCACAGATACGCAGTATTTT.